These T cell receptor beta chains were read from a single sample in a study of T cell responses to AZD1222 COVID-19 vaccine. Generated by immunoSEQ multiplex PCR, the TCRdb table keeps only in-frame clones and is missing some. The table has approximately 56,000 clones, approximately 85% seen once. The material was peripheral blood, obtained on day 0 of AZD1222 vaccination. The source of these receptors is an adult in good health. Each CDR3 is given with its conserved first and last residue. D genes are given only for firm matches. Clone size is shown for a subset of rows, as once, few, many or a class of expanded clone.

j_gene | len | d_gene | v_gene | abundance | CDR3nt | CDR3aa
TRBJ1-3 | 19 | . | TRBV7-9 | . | TGTGCCAGCAGCTTAGCGCTAAGCGGGAGCGCCATAGCTGGAAACACCATATATTTT | CASSLALSGSAIAGNTIYF
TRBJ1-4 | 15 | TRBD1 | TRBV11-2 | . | TGTGCCAGCAGCCCGTCCGGGACAGGGGGAGAAAAACTGTTTTTT | CASSPSGTGGEKLFF
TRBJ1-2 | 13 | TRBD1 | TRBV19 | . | TGTGCCAGTAGGACGACAGGGCTAGGAGGCTACACCTTC | CASRTTGLGGYTF
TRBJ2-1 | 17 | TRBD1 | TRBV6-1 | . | TGTGCCAGCAGTGAAGCGGTCGGACAGGTCTCCTACAATGAGCAGTTCTTC | CASSEAVGQVSYNEQFF
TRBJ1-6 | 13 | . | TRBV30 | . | TGTGCCTGGATGATGGGGCCGAATTCACCCCTCCACTTT | CAWMMGPNSPLHF
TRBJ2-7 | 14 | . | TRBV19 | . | TGTGCCAGTGCGCCCAGGGGTAGGTCCTACGAGCAGTACTTC | CASAPRGRSYEQYF
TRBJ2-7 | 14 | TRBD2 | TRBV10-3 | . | TGTGCCATCTCTTTAGCGGGCGACTCCTACGAGCAGTACTTC | CAISLAGDSYEQYF
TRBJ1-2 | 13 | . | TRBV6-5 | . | TGTGCCAGCAGCCAGGACAGTTTTGATGGCTACACCTTC | CASSQDSFDGYTF
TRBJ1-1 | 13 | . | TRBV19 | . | TGTGCCAGTAGTACCGAATTGAACACTGAAGCTTTCTTT | CASSTELNTEAFF
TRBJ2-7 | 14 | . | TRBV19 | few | TGTGCCAGTAGGCCTTGGGGCGGCTCCTACGAGCAGTACTTC | CASRPWGGSYEQYF
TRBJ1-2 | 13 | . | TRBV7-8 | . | TGTGCCAGCAGCTTAAGTCAGGGCTATGGCTACACCTTC | CASSLSQGYGYTF
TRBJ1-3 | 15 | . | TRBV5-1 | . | TGCGCCAGCAGCTTGACAGGGAGCTCTGGAAACACCATATATTTT | CASSLTGSSGNTIYF
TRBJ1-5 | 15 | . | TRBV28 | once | TGTGCCAGCAGTCCCCAGGGAAGCAGCAATCAGCCCCAGCATTTT | CASSPQGSSNQPQHF
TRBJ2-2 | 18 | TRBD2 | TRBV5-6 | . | TGTGCCAGCAGCTTCTTACTAGCGGGGGGATACAACACCGGGGAGCTGTTTTTT | CASSFLLAGGYNTGELFF
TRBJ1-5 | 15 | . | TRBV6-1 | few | TGTGCCAGCAGTGAAGCTGGCGGAGAAGGTCAGCCCCAGCATTTT | CASSEAGGEGQPQHF
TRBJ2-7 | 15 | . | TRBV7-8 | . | TGTGCCAGCAGCTTCGGGCGGGTCAGGGGATACGAGCAGTACTTC | CASSFGRVRGYEQYF
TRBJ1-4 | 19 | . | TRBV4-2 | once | TGTGCCAGCAGCCCGCATGACCTGGGGGGGGTGGGGGTTGGCGAAAAACTGTTTTTT | CASSPHDLGGVGVGEKLFF
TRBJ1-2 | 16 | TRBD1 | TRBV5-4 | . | TGTGCCAGCAGCTTGACCGGACAGGGATATGATTATGGCTACACCTTC | CASSLTGQGYDYGYTF
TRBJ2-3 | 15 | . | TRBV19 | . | TGTGCCAGTAGTATAGAGGTACAGATCACAGATACGCAGTATTTT | CASSIEVQITDTQYF
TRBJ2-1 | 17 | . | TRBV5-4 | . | TGTGCCAGCAGCTTCAGTCGAAGCCTGAGCTCCTACAATGAGCAGTTCTTC | CASSFSRSLSSYNEQFF
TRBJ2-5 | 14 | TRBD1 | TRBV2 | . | TGTGCCAGCAGTGGACAGGGGGGTGGGGAGACCCAGTACTTC | CASSGQGGGETQYF
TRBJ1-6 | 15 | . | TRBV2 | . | TGTGCCAGCAGTGAAGGGCGTACAAATAATTCACCCCTCCACTTT | CASSEGRTNNSPLHF
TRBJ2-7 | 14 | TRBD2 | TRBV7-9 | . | TGTGCCAGCGATAGCGGGGCGAACTCCTACGAGCAGTACTTC | CASDSGANSYEQYF
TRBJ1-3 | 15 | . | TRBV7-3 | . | TGTGCCAGCAGCTTAATTGAACAGGAAAGAAACACCATATATTTT | CASSLIEQERNTIYF
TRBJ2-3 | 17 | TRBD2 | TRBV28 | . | TGTGCCAGCAGGATTCTGACTAGCGGGGGAAGCACAGATACGCAGTATTTT | CASRILTSGGSTDTQYF
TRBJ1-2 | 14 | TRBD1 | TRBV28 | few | TGTGCCAGCAGTTCAACGACAGGGAAGTTGGACTACACCTTC | CASSSTTGKLDYTF
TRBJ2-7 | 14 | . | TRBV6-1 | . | TGTGCCAGCAGTGAAGGAGGTTTTTCCTACGAGCAGTACTTC | CASSEGGFSYEQYF
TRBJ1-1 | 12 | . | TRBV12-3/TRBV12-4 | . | TGTGCCAGCAGCGGGGGGCCTGGTGAAGCTTTCTTT | CASSGGPGEAFF
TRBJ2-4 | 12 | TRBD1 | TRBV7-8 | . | TGTGCCAGCAGCCCAGGGGGAAACATTCAGTACTTC | CASSPGGNIQYF
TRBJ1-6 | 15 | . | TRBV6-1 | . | TGTGCCAGCAGTGAATGGGGGCGGACTAATTCACCCCTCCACTTT | CASSEWGRTNSPLHF
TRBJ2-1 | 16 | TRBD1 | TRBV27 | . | TGTGCCAGCAGTTCCGACAGGGGGCGGACCTACAATGAGCAGTTCTTC | CASSSDRGRTYNEQFF
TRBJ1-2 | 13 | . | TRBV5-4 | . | TGTGCCAGCAGCTTAGGGGGATACCTATCCAACACCTTC | CASSLGGYLSNTF
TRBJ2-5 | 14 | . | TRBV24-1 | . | TGTGCCACCAGCGGGCAGGGGATTCGTGAGACCCAGTACTTC | CATSGQGIRETQYF
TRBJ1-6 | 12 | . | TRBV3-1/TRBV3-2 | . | TGTGCCAGCAGCCAAGACGGGGAGACCCTCCACTTT | CASSQDGETLHF
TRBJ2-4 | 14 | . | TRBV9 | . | TGTGCCAGCAGCGACGGGGGAACCAAAAACATTCAGTACTTC | CASSDGGTKNIQYF
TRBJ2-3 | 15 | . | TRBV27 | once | TGTGCCAGCAGTTTAGGCTTCGGGTTGGGAAATACGCAGTATTTT | CASSLGFGLGNTQYF
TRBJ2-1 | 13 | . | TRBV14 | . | TGTGCCAGCCGAGGGGGGGCCCGGAATGAGCAGTTCTTC | CASRGGARNEQFF
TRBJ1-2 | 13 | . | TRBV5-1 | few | TGCGCCAGCAGGGAGGGATCTAACTATGGCTACACCTTC | CASREGSNYGYTF
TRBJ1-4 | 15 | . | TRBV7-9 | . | TGTGCCAGCAGCCCCCCCGGGACTCTGAACGAAAAACTGTTTTTT | CASSPPGTLNEKLFF
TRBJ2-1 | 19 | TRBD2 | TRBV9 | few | TGTGCCAGCAGCGTAGGCGGACTAGCGGGGCCGAGCTCCTACAATGAGCAGTTCTTC | CASSVGGLAGPSSYNEQFF
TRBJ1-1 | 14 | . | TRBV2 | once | TGTGCCAGCAGTGTGGCCAGCCAGAACACTGAAGCTTTCTTT | CASSVASQNTEAFF
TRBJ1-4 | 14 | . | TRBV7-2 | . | TGTGCCAGCAGCTTAGGCTCCACTAATGAAAAACTGTTTTTT | CASSLGSTNEKLFF